The rows below give T cell receptor beta chains drawn from one sample of a study of cytomegalovirus exposure and HLA in healthy donors. Profiling relied on immunoSEQ multiplex PCR, and the TCRdb table lists in-frame clones only, not all of them. The sample includes about 160,000 clones, about four fifths of them seen just once. Sequenced: PBMCs. All receptors come from a male donor in good health and CMV-seronegative. Both conserved end residues are part of each CDR3. The D gene is left open where the match is weak. A clone size is listed for some rows: how often the clone was seen (once, few, many), or a class if it is expanded.

>NA|TRBV5-4|TRBD2|TRBJ2-5
TGTGCCAGCAGCTTTGGGGGGGGCCAAGAGACCCAGTACTTC
CASSFGGGQETQYF
>NA|TRBV18|TRBD1|TRBJ2-7
TGTGCCAGCTCACCAAGGACAGGGGGCGGGAAGCAGTACTTC
CASSPRTGGGKQYF
>few|TRBV25-1|NA|TRBJ2-1
TGTGCCAGCGCTTCTGTGCCGAGTGTGCAGTTCTTC
CASASVPSVQFF
>NA|TRBV27|TRBD2|TRBJ2-7
TGTGCCAGCAGATTTACGGGAGCGGGAGGGGACGAGCAGTACTTC
CASRFTGAGGDEQYF
>NA|TRBV7-9|NA|TRBJ2-5
TGTGCCAGCAGCCGTGAGACCCAGTACTTC
CASSRETQYF
>NA|TRBV19|TRBD2|TRBJ2-2
TGTGCCAGTAGTACTGGGACTGGGAGGGGCACCGGGGAGCTGTTTTTT
CASSTGTGRGTGELFF
>NA|TRBV15|TRBD2|TRBJ2-1
TGTGCCACCAGCAGTCGAAAGGGAGCGGGATCGGTTAATGAGCAGTTCTTC
CATSSRKGAGSVNEQFF
>NA|TRBV19|TRBD2|TRBJ2-3
TGTGCCAGTACCCCTACTACTACTAGCGGGAGGGGGCGGGGGACGCAGTATTTT
CASTPTTTSGRGRGTQYF
>NA|TRBV9|NA|TRBJ2-2
TGTGCCAGCAGCGTAGCTTCCACCGGGGAGCTGTTTTTT
CASSVASTGELFF
>NA|TRBV2|TRBD1|TRBJ2-3
TGTGCCAGCAACAGGGACAGGGGGTGGATAGATACGCAGTATTTT
CASNRDRGWIDTQYF
>once|TRBV5-1|TRBD2|TRBJ2-7
TGCGCCAGCAGCTTGAATAGCGGGAGTTTCAACGAGCAGTACTTC
CASSLNSGSFNEQYF
>NA|TRBV5-1|NA|TRBJ2-7
TGCGCCAGCAGCTCCCTCGGTGGTTCATACGAGCAGTACTTC
CASSSLGGSYEQYF
>once|TRBV6-6|TRBD1|TRBJ2-7
TGTGCCAGCAGGGGAGAAAGGACAGGGGGTATGGGGGAGCAGTACTTC
CASRGERTGGMGEQYF
>NA|TRBV6-5|NA|TRBJ2-7
TGTGCCAGCAGTTTCCCGTTGTGGCGGGCGCTCTACGAGCAGTACTTC
CASSFPLWRALYEQYF
>NA|TRBV9|TRBD1|TRBJ1-2
TGTGCCAGCAGCGTCACCTCCGGGACAGGCTTAATCAGGGGTAACTATGGCTACACCTTC
CASSVTSGTGLIRGNYGYTF
>NA|TRBV5-1|TRBD1|TRBJ2-5
TGCGCCAGCAGCAGAACCAGGGGGCCCCATCTCCAAGAGACCCAGTACTTC
CASSRTRGPHLQETQYF
>once|TRBV27|TRBD1|TRBJ1-2
TGTGCCAGCAGTTTAAAGTTGGGCAGGGGGCGCGGCTTCTATGGCTACACCTTC
CASSLKLGRGRGFYGYTF
>once|TRBV19|NA|TRBJ2-5
TGTGCCAGTAGCCCGACAGTGCCAGAGACCCAGTACTTC
CASSPTVPETQYF
>NA|TRBV13|TRBD1|TRBJ1-5
TGTGCCAGCAGCTCCGGACAGGGCTACAATCAGCCCCAGCATTTT
CASSSGQGYNQPQHF
>NA|TRBV5-4|NA|TRBJ1-1
TGTGCCAGCAGCTGGGGTCGTAGCGGGGGCACTGAAGCTTTCTTT
CASSWGRSGGTEAFF
>few|TRBV5-6|NA|TRBJ2-5
TGTGCCAGCAGCGCGGGACAGCTCCAAAAAGAGACCCAGTACTTC
CASSAGQLQKETQYF
>NA|TRBV4-1|NA|TRBJ2-1
TGCGCCAGCAGCCCTCTAGGCAATGAGCAGTTCTTC
CASSPLGNEQFF
>NA|TRBV19|TRBD2|TRBJ2-5
TGTGCCAGTAGTAGGGGTAGCGGGCCTTTAGAGACCCAGTACTTC
CASSRGSGPLETQYF
>NA|TRBV7-9|TRBD2|TRBJ2-3
TGTGCCAGCAGCTTAGTAGGACTAGCCACAGATACGCAGTATTTT
CASSLVGLATDTQYF
>few|TRBV9|NA|TRBJ1-6
TGTGCCAGCAGCGGCAGGGTTTATAATTCACCCCTCCACTTT
CASSGRVYNSPLHF
>NA|TRBV7-9|NA|TRBJ2-5
TGTGCCAGCAGCTTACAGGGGTCCCGGGAGACCCAGTACTTC
CASSLQGSRETQYF
>NA|TRBV11-1|TRBD1|TRBJ2-5
TGTGCCAGCAGCCCAGGGGGAACCGCCGAGACCCAGTACTTC
CASSPGGTAETQYF
>once|TRBV19|NA|TRBJ2-1
TGTGCCAGTAGTATAGGGGGACTTTTGAGCTCCTACAATGAGCAGTTCTTC
CASSIGGLLSSYNEQFF
>NA|TRBV6-4|TRBD2|TRBJ2-1
TGTGCCAGCAGTGACTCGATAGGCGGGAGCTCCTTCTACAATGAGCAGTTCTTC
CASSDSIGGSSFYNEQFF
>few|TRBV7-9|NA|TRBJ1-1
TGTGCCAGCAGCTTAGAGCCGAACACTGAAGCTTTCTTT
CASSLEPNTEAFF
>NA|TRBV7-9|NA|TRBJ2-3
TGTGCCAGCAGCTTAAGCAGGTTTTACACAGATACGCAGTATTTT
CASSLSRFYTDTQYF
>few|TRBV5-1|TRBD1|TRBJ2-7
TGCGCCAGCAGCTGGACCGGGACAGGGGCTGACGAGCAGTACTTC
CASSWTGTGADEQYF
>NA|TRBV7-6|TRBD1|TRBJ2-3
TGTGCCAGCAGCTGGACAGGGGTCGCCGATACGCAGTATTTT
CASSWTGVADTQYF
>NA|TRBV7-9|NA|TRBJ2-7
TGTGCCAGCAGCTTGGTCCCCGGGTACGAGCAGTACTTC
CASSLVPGYEQYF
>NA|TRBV5-4|NA|TRBJ1-3
TGTGCCAGCAGCTCCGGGGGGTACTCTGGAAACACCATATATTTT
CASSSGGYSGNTIYF
>NA|TRBV7-9|NA|TRBJ1-5
TGTGCCAGCAGCTTCGCGGGGGATCAGCCCCAGCATTTT
CASSFAGDQPQHF
>NA|TRBV21-1|NA|TRBJ1-2
TGTGCCAGCAGCACTACAGGTCACGGTACCCATGGCTACACCTTC
CASSTTGHGTHGYTF
>NA|TRBV29-1|TRBD2|TRBJ2-7
TGCAGCGTTGAAGAGCTAGCGGGAACGGAGCAGTACTTC
CSVEELAGTEQYF
>few|TRBV29-1|NA|TRBJ1-1
TGCAGCGTTGAAGCCGGGAGAACTGAAGCTTTCTTT
CSVEAGRTEAFF
>NA|TRBV20-1|NA|TRBJ1-4
TGCAGTGCCCCAGTGGAAAAACTGTTTTTT
CSAPVEKLFF
>NA|TRBV7-9|TRBD1|TRBJ1-1
TGTTCCAGCAGTACAGGACAGGGGCGCGCTTTCTTT
CSSSTGQGRAFF
>NA|TRBV7-2|TRBD2|TRBJ2-1
TGTGCCAGCAGCTTGTCGGGACTAGCGGGAGGACGATCCTACAATGAGCAGTTCTTC
CASSLSGLAGGRSYNEQFF
>NA|TRBV30|NA|TRBJ2-1
TGTGCCTCGGACAGACACCCCTACAATGAGCAGTTCTTC
CASDRHPYNEQFF
>once|TRBV29-1|NA|TRBJ2-7
TGCAGCGTTGCCTTCGGTATGCAGGCCTACGAGCAGTACTTC
CSVAFGMQAYEQYF
>once|TRBV18|NA|TRBJ2-7
TGTGCCAGCTCACCAAACCAGGGGCGCGACGAGCAGTACTTC
CASSPNQGRDEQYF
>NA|TRBV5-6|NA|TRBJ2-7
TGTGCCAGCAGCTTGATTGGACATACCTACGAGCAGTACTTC
CASSLIGHTYEQYF
>NA|TRBV10-3|NA|TRBJ2-2
TGTGCCATCACTGAATCCAAAACAGGGCCGCGGGGGACCGGGGAGCTGTTTTTT
CAITESKTGPRGTGELFF
>NA|TRBV7-9|TRBD1|TRBJ1-3
TGTGCCAGCGTTACAGGGGGCGAAAACACCATATATTTT
CASVTGGENTIYF
>once|TRBV6-6|TRBD1|TRBJ2-5
TGTGCCAGCAGGGAGGACAGGCGGATCATGGGTGAGACCCAGTACTTC
CASREDRRIMGETQYF
>NA|TRBV2|TRBD2|TRBJ2-3
TGTGCCAGGAAGGGGACTAGCGCGTTAGATACGCAGTATTTT
CARKGTSALDTQYF
>NA|TRBV28|TRBD1|TRBJ1-1
TGTGCCAGCAGTTCGACAGGGGAGAACACTGAAGCTTTCTTT
CASSSTGENTEAFF
>NA|TRBV5-1|TRBD2|TRBJ2-7
TGCGCCAGCAGAGCGACTAGCGGCCAACTGTACGAGCAGTACTTC
CASRATSGQLYEQYF